This is a list of T cell receptor beta chains from one sample in a study of T cell responses to AZD1222 COVID-19 vaccine. Clones were sequenced by immunoSEQ multiplex PCR, and TCRdb holds only the in-frame ones, with some missing. This sample has 110,000 to 150,000 clones, with approximately 90% found just once. The sequenced sample was peripheral blood, obtained on day 0 of AZD1222 vaccination. Receptors were obtained from an adult in good health. CDR3s include the opening cysteine and the closing phenylalanine or tryptophan. Each record gives: D gene, V gene, clone size, J gene, CDR3 protein, CDR3 DNA. The D gene is left open where the match is weak. Rows give clone size only sometimes, using once, few, many, or a class for an expanded clone.

D: .
V: TRBV7-2
size: .
J: TRBJ1-2
CDR3: CASRPFGYGYTF
DNA: TGTGCCAGCAGACCTTTCGGCTATGGCTACACCTTC

D: .
V: TRBV30
size: .
J: TRBJ2-7
CDR3: CAWSVVAGAASEQYF
DNA: TGTGCCTGGAGTGTTGTGGCGGGGGCCGCATCGGAGCAGTACTTC

D: .
V: TRBV20-1
size: .
J: TRBJ1-4
CDR3: CSAKNREELFF
DNA: TGCAGTGCAAAAAACAGGGAGGAACTGTTTTTT

D: TRBD2
V: TRBV7-2
size: .
J: TRBJ2-3
CDR3: CASSRRGALTDTQYF
DNA: TGTGCCAGCAGCAGGCGGGGGGCCCTCACAGATACGCAGTATTTT

D: .
V: TRBV7-6
size: .
J: TRBJ1-1
CDR3: CASSPRTEAFF
DNA: TGTGCCAGCAGCCCTAGAACTGAAGCTTTCTTT

D: .
V: TRBV6-1
size: .
J: TRBJ1-1
CDR3: CASSDVGRNTEAFF
DNA: TGTGCCAGCAGTGATGTAGGGCGGAACACTGAAGCTTTCTTT

D: TRBD1
V: TRBV20-1
size: .
J: TRBJ2-7
CDR3: CSASIYRDRVEQYF
DNA: TGCAGTGCTAGTATATACCGGGACAGGGTTGAGCAGTACTTC

D: .
V: TRBV4-1
size: .
J: TRBJ2-7
CDR3: CASSQDWRESSYEQYF
DNA: TGCGCCAGCAGCCAAGATTGGCGAGAGAGCTCCTACGAGCAGTACTTC

D: .
V: TRBV25-1
size: .
J: TRBJ1-4
CDR3: CASSEREEKLFF
DNA: TGTGCCAGCAGTGAACGGGAGGAAAAACTGTTTTTT

D: .
V: TRBV4-1
size: .
J: TRBJ1-3
CDR3: CASSQDWEGKGNTIYF
DNA: TGCGCCAGCAGCCAAGATTGGGAGGGGAAGGGAAACACCATATATTTT

D: .
V: TRBV5-1
size: .
J: TRBJ2-7
CDR3: CASSSDRSRIYEQCF
DNA: TGCGCCAGCAGCTCGGACAGATCCAGAATCTACGAGCAGTGCTTC

D: .
V: TRBV15
size: .
J: TRBJ1-2
CDR3: CATSRDTSGTHYTF
DNA: TGTGCCACCAGCAGAGACACAAGCGGGACTCATTACACCTTC

D: .
V: TRBV19
size: .
J: TRBJ2-7
CDR3: CASSIGTYYEQYF
DNA: TGTGCCAGTAGTATAGGGACCTACTACGAGCAGTACTTC

D: .
V: TRBV27
size: .
J: TRBJ2-1
CDR3: CASSISLFSYNEQFF
DNA: TGTGCCAGCAGTATCAGCCTTTTCTCCTACAATGAGCAGTTCTTC

D: TRBD1
V: TRBV27
size: .
J: TRBJ1-2
CDR3: CASSSGTGPYGYTF
DNA: TGTGCCAGCAGTTCCGGGACAGGCCCCTATGGCTACACCTTC

D: .
V: TRBV7-2
size: .
J: TRBJ1-4
CDR3: CASSLVGGNEKLFF
DNA: TGTGCCAGCAGCTTAGTGGGGGGAAATGAAAAACTGTTTTTT

D: TRBD1
V: TRBV15
size: .
J: TRBJ1-4
CDR3: CATSRDRGQVIELFF
DNA: TGTGCCACCAGCAGAGATCGAGGACAGGTTATAGAACTGTTTTTT

D: .
V: TRBV6-2/TRBV6-3
size: .
J: TRBJ1-5
CDR3: CASSYSGSPNQPQHF
DNA: TGTGCCAGCAGTTACTCGGGTAGTCCGAATCAGCCCCAGCATTTT

D: .
V: TRBV7-2
size: .
J: TRBJ2-2
CDR3: CASSLGKLFF
DNA: TGTGCCAGCAGCTTAGGGAAGCTGTTTTTT

D: .
V: TRBV4-1
size: .
J: TRBJ1-1
CDR3: CASSQVVENTEAFF
DNA: TGCGCCAGCAGCCAAGTGGTGGAAAACACTGAAGCTTTCTTT

D: .
V: TRBV6-5
size: .
J: TRBJ1-6
CDR3: CASSYRQGFYNSPLHF
DNA: TGTGCCAGCAGTTACAGGCAGGGCTTTTATAATTCACCCCTCCACTTT

D: TRBD2
V: TRBV28
size: once
J: TRBJ2-1
CDR3: CASSSTSGISYNEQFF
DNA: TGTGCCAGCAGTTCTACTAGCGGGATATCATACAATGAGCAGTTCTTC

D: .
V: TRBV14
size: .
J: TRBJ1-3
CDR3: CASSQGITGNTIYF
DNA: TGTGCCAGCAGCCAAGGCATAACTGGAAACACCATATATTTT

D: TRBD2
V: TRBV11-2
size: .
J: TRBJ2-3
CDR3: CASSSLAGFTDTQYF
DNA: TGTGCCAGCAGCTCACTAGCGGGGTTCACAGATACGCAGTATTTT

D: .
V: TRBV10-1
size: .
J: TRBJ1-2
CDR3: CASSDLGGDYGYTF
DNA: TGCGCCAGCAGTGATTTGGGGGGCGACTATGGCTACACCTTC

D: TRBD2
V: TRBV30
size: .
J: TRBJ2-7
CDR3: CAWSGDSWVAGYEQYF
DNA: TGTGCCTGGAGTGGAGATTCTTGGGTAGCGGGCTACGAGCAGTACTTC

D: .
V: TRBV5-6
size: .
J: TRBJ2-1
CDR3: CASSDFRNEQFF
DNA: TGTGCCAGCAGCGATTTCCGCAATGAGCAGTTCTTC

D: .
V: TRBV28
size: .
J: TRBJ1-5
CDR3: CASRAEYSNQPQHF
DNA: TGTGCCAGCAGGGCAGAGTATAGCAATCAGCCCCAGCATTTT

D: .
V: TRBV4-2
size: .
J: TRBJ1-5
CDR3: CASGQVDQPQHF
DNA: TGTGCCAGCGGCCAGGTTGATCAGCCCCAGCATTTT

D: TRBD1
V: TRBV19
size: .
J: TRBJ1-1
CDR3: CASSPRDSPNTEAFF
DNA: TGTGCCAGTAGTCCTCGGGACAGTCCGAACACTGAAGCTTTCTTT

D: TRBD1
V: TRBV6-4
size: .
J: TRBJ1-4
CDR3: CASRCQGTDEKLFF
DNA: TGTGCCAGCCGATGCCAAGGGACAGATGAAAAACTGTTTTTT

D: .
V: TRBV24-1
size: .
J: TRBJ1-6
CDR3: CATSGTNSPLHF
DNA: TGTGCCACCAGTGGGACGAATTCACCCCTCCACTTT

D: .
V: TRBV7-3
size: once
J: TRBJ2-3
CDR3: CASSPGAASTDTQYF
DNA: TGTGCCAGCAGCCCGGGGGCGGCAAGCACAGATACGCAGTATTTT

D: .
V: TRBV7-9
size: .
J: TRBJ1-5
CDR3: CASSLSDSNQPQHF
DNA: TGTGCCAGCAGCCTCTCGGATAGCAATCAGCCCCAGCATTTT

D: TRBD1
V: TRBV5-1
size: .
J: TRBJ1-2
CDR3: CASSPAAGTVVGYTF
DNA: TGCGCCAGCAGCCCCGCCGCCGGGACAGTTGTAGGCTACACCTTC

D: .
V: TRBV7-2
size: .
J: TRBJ1-1
CDR3: CASSFSVNTEAFF
DNA: TGTGCCAGCAGCTTTTCCGTGAACACTGAAGCTTTCTTT

D: .
V: TRBV21-1
size: .
J: TRBJ2-2
CDR3: CASSLRGYSAGELFF
DNA: TGTGCCAGCAGCTTAAGGGGGTATAGCGCCGGGGAGCTGTTTTTT

D: .
V: TRBV7-8
size: .
J: TRBJ1-3
CDR3: CASSLGLGLTSGNTIYF
DNA: TGTGCCAGCAGCTTAGGCCTCGGACTTACCTCTGGAAACACCATATATTTT

D: .
V: TRBV3-1/TRBV3-2
size: once
J: TRBJ1-1
CDR3: CASTRAGNTEAFF
DNA: TGTGCCAGCACCAGAGCAGGGAACACTGAAGCTTTCTTT

D: TRBD1
V: TRBV3-1/TRBV3-2
size: .
J: TRBJ2-7
CDR3: CASRLTGNEQYF
DNA: TGTGCCAGCAGACTGACAGGGAACGAGCAGTACTTC